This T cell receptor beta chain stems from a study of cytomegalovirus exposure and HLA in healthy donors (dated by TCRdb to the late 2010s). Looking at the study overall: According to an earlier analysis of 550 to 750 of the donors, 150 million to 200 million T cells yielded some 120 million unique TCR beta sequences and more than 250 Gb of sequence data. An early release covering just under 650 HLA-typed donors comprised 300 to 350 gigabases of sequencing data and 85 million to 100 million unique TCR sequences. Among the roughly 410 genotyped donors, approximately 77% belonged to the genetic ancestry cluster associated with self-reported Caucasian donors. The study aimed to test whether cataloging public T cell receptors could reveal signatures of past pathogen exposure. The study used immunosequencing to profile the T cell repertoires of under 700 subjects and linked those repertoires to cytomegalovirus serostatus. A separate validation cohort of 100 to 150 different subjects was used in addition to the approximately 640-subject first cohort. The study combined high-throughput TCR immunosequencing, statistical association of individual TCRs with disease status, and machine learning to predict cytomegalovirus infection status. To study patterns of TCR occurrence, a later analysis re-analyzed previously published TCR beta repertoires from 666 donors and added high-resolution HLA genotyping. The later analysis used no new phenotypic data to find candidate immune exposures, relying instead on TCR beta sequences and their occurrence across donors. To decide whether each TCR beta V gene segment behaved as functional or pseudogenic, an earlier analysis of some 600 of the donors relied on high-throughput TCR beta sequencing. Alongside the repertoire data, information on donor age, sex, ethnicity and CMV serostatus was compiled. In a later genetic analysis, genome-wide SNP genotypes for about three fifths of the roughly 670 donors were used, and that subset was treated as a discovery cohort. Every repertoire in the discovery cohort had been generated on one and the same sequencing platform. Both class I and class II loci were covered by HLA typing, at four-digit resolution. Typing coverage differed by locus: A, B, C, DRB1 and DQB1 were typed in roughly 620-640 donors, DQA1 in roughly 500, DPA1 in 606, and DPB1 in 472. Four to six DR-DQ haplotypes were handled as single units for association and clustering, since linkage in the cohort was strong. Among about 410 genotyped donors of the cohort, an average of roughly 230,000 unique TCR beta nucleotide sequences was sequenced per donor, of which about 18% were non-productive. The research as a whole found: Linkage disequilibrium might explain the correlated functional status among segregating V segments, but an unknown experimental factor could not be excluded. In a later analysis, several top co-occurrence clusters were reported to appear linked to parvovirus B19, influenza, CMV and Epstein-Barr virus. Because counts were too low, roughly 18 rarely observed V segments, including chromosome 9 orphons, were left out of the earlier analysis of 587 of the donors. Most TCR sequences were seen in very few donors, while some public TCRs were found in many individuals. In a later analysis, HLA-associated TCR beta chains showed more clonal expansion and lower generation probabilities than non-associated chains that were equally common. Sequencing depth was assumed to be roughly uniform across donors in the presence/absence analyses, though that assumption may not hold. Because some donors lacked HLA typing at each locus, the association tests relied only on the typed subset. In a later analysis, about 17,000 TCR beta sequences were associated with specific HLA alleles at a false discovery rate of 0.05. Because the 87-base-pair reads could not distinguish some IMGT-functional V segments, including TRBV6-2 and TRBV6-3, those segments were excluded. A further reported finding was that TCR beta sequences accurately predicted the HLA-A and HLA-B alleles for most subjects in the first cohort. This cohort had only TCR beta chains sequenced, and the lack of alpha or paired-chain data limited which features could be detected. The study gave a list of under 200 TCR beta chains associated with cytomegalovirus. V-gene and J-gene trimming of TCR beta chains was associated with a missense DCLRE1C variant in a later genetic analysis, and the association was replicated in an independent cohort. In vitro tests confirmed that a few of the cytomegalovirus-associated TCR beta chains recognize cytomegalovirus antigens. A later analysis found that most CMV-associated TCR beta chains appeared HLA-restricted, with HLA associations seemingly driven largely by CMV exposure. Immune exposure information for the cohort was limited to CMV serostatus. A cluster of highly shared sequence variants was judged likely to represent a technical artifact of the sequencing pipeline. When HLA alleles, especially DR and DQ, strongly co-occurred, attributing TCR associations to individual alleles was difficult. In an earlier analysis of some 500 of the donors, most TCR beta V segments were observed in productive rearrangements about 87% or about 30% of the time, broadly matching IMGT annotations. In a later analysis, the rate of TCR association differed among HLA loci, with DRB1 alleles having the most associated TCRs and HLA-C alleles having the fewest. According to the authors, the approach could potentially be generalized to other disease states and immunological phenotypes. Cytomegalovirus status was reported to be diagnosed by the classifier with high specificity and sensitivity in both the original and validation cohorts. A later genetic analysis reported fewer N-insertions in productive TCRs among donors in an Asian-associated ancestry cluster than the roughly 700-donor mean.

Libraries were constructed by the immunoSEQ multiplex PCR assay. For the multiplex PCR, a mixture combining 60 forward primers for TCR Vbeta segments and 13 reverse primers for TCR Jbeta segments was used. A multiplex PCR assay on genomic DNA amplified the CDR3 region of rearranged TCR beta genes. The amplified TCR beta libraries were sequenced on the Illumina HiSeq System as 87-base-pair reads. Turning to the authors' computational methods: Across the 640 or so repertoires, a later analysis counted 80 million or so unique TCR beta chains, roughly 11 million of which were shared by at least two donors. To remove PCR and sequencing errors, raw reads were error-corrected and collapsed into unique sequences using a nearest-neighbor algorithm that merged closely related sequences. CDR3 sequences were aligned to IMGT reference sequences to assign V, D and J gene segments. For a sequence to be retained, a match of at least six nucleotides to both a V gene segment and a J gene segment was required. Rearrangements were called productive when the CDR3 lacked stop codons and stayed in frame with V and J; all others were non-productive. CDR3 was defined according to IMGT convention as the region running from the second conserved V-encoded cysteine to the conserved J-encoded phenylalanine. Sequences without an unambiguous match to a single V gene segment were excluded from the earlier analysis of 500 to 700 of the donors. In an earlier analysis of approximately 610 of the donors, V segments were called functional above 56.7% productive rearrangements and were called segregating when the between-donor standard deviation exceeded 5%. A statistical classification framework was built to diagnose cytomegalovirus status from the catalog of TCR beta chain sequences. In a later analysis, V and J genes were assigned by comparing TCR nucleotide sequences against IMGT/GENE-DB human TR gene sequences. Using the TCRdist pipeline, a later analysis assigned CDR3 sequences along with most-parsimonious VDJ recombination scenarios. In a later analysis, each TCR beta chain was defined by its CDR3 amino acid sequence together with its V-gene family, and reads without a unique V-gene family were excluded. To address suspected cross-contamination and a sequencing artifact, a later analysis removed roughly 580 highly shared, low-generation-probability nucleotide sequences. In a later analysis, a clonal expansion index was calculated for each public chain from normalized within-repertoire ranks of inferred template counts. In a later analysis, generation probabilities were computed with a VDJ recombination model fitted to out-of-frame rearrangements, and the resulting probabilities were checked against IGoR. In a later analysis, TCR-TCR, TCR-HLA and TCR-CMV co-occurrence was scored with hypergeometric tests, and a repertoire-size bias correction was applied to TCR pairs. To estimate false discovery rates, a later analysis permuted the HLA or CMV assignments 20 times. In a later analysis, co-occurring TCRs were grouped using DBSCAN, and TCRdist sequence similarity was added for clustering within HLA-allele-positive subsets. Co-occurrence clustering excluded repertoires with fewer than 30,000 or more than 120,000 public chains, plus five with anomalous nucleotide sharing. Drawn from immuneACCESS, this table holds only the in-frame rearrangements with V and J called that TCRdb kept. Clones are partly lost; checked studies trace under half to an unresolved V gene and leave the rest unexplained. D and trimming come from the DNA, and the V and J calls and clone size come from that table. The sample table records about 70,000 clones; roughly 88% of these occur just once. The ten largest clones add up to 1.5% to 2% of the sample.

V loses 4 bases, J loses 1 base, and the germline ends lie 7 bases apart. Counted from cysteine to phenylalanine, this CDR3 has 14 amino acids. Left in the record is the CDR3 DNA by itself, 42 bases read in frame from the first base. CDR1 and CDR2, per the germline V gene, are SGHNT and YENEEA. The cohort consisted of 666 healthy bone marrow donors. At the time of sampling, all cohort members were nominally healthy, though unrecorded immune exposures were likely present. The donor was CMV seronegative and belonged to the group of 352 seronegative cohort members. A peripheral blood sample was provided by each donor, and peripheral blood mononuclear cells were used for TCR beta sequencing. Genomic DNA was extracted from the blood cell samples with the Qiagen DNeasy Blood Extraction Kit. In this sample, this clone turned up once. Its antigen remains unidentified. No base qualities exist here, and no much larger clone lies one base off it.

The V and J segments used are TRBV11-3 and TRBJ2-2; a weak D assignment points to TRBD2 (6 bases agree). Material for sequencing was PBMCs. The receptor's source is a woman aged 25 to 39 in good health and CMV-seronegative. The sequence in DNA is TGTGCCAGCAGCTCGCGGGAGAACACCGGGGAGCTGTTTTTT. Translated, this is CASSSRENTGELFF.